There are a few counts of the clone carrying this T cell receptor (beta chain). The authors prepared the TCRbeta library with unique molecular identifiers. TCRdb reprocessed the PCR reads via MiXCR and lists one record per CDR3 protein. This table has about 460,000 distinct CDR3 sequences, about an eighth appearing once. The data were obtained in a study of T-cell reconstitution after alpha-beta-depleted transplantation in children. The sequencing used PBMCs, mostly from graft donor cells, collected 180 days after TCRalphabeta/CD19-depleted stem cell transplant. The TCR was taken from a female patient between 2 and 10 years old who had a stem cell transplant for aplastic anemia, so the T cells may come from the graft donor.

This CDR3 is CATWGAAYEQYF. CDR3 nucleotide sequence: TGTGCCACGTGGGGCGCCGCCTACGAGCAGTACTTC. This chain uses TRBV28 with TRBJ2-7; the D gene is possibly TRBD1 (5 bases). The CDR3 length is 12 residues. CDR1 is MDHEN and CDR2 is SYDVKM in the germline V gene. The V end lost 10 bases, the J end lost 2 bases, and 12 bases lay between the germline ends.